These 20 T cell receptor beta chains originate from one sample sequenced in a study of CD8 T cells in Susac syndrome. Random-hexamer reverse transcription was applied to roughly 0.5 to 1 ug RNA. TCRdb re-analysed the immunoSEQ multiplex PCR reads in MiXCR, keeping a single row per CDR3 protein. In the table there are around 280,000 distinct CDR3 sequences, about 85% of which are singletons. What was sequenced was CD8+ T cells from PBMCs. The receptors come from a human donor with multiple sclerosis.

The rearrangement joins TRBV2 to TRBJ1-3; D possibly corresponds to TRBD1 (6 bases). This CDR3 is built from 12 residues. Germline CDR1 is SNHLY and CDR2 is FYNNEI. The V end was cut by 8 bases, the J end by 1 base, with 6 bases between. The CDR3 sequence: CASDRSGNTIYF. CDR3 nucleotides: TGTGCCAGCGACAGGTCTGGAAACACCATATATTTT.

The DNA of the CDR3 is TGTGCCAGCAGCCTAGGGACAGGGACGTCAGAGACCCAGTACTTC. Translating gives CASSLGTGTSETQYF. V usage is TRBV6-5 and J usage is TRBJ2-5; 9 nucleotides agree with TRBD1. With 6 bases clipped from V and 4 bases from J, the junction kept 9 bases outside the gene matches. Germline CDR1 MNHEY, CDR2 SVGAGI. CDR3 length: 15 residues.

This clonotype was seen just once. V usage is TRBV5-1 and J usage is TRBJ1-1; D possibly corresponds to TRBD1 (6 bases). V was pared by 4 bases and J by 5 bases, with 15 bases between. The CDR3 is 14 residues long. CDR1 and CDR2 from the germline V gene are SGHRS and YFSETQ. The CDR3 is CASSPGEGVTEAFF. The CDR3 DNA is TGCGCCAGCAGCCCAGGGGAGGGGGTAACTGAAGCTTTCTTT.

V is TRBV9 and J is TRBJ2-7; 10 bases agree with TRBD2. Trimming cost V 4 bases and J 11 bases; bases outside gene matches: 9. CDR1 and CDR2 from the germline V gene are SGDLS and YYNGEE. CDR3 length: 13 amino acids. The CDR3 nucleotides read TGTGCCAGCAGCCAAGGGCCTAGCGGGAGAGAGTACTTC. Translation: CASSQGPSGREYF.

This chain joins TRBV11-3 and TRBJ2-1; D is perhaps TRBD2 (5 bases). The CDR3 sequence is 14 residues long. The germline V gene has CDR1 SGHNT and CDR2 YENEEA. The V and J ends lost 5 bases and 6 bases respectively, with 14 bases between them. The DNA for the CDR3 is TGTGCCAGCAGCCCCAGACTACAACCCAATGAGCAGTTCTTC. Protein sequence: CASSPRLQPNEQFF. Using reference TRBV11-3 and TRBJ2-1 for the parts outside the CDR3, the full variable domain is EAGVVQSPRYKIIEKKQPVAFWCNPISGHNTLYWYLQNLGQGPELLIRYENEEAVDDSQLPKDRFSAERLKGVDSTLKIQPAELGDSAVYLCASSPRLQPNEQFFGPGTRLTVL.

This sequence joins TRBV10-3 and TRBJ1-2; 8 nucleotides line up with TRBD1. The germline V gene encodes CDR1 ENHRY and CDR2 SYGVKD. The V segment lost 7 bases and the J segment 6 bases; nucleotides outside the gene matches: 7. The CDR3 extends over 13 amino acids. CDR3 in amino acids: CAITAGGANGYTF. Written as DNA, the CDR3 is TGTGCCATCACGGCAGGGGGCGCGAATGGCTACACCTTC.

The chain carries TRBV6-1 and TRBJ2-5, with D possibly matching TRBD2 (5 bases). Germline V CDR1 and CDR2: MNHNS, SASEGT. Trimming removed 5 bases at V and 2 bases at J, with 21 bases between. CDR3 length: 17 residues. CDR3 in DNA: TGTGCCAGCAGTACGGACCGACGGAGGTTCGGACAAGAGACCCAGTACTTC. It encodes CASSTDRRRFGQETQYF.

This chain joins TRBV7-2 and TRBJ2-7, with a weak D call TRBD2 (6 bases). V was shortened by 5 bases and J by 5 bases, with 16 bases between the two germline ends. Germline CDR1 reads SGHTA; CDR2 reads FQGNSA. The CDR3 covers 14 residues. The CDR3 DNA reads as TGTGCCAGCAGCCGCCGGACCCGCGGGAACGAGCAGTACTTC. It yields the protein CASSRRTRGNEQYF.

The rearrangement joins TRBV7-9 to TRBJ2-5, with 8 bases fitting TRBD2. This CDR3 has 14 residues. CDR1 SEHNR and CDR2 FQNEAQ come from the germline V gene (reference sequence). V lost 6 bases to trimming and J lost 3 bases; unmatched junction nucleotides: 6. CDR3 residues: CASSHLAGEETQYF. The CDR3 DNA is TGTGCCAGCAGTCACCTAGCGGGCGAAGAGACCCAGTACTTC. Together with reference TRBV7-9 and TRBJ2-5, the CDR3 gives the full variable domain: DTGVSQNPRHKITKRGQNVTFRCDPISEHNRLYWYRQTLGQGPEFLTYFQNEAQLEKSRLLSDRFSAERPKGSFSTLEIQRTEQGDSAMYLCASSHLAGEETQYFGPGTRLLVL.

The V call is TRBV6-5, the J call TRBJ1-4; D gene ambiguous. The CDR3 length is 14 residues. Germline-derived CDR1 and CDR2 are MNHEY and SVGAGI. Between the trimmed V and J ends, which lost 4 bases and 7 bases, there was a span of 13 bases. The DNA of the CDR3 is TGTGCCAGCAGTTGGCAGGTAGTGGGTGAAAAACTGTTTTTT. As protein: CASSWQVVGEKLFF.

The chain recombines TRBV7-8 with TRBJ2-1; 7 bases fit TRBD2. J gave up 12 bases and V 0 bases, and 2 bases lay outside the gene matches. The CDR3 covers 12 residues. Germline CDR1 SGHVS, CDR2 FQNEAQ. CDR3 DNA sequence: TGTGCCAGCAGCTTAGCGGGAGGGTGGCAGTTCTTC. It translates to CASSLAGGWQFF.

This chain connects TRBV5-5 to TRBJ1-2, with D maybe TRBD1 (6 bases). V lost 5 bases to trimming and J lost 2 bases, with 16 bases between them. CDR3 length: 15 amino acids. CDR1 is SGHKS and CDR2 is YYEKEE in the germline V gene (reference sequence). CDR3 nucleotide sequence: TGTGCCAGCAGGCCGGACAGCAATCTAAACTATGGCTACACCTTC. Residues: CASRPDSNLNYGYTF. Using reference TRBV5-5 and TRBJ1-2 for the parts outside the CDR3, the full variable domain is DAGVTQSPTHLIKTRGQQVTLRCSPISGHKSVSWYQQVLGQGPQFIFQYYEKEERGRGNFPDRFSARQFPNYSSELNVNALLLGDSALYLCASRPDSNLNYGYTFGSGTRLTVV.

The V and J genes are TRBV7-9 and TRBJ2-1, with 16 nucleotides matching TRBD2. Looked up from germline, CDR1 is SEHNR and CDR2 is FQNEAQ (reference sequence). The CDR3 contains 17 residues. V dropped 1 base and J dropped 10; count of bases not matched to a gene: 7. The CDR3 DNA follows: TGTGCCAGCAGCTTAGGTTCGGTGGGACTAGCGGGAGGGGAGCAGTTCTTC. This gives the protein CASSLGSVGLAGGEQFF.

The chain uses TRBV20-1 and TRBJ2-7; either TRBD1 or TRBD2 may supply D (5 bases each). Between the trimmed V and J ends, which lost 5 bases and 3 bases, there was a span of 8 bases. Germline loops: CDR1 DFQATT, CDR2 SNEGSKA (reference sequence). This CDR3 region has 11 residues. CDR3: CSAGTVYEQYF. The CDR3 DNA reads TGCAGTGCTGGGACGGTCTACGAGCAGTACTTC.

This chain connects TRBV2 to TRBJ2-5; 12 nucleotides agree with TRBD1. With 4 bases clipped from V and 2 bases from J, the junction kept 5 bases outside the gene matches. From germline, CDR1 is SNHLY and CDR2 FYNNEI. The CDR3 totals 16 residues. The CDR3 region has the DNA TGTGCCAGCAGTGTGGGGACAGGGGGCTCGCAAGAGACCCAGTACTTC. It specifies CASSVGTGGSQETQYF.

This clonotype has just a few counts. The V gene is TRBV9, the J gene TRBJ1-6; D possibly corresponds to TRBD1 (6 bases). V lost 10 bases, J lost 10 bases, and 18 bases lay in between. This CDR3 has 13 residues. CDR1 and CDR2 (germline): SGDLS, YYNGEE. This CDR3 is CASRQADQSPLHF. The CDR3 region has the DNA TGTGCCTCGCGACAGGCTGACCAGTCACCCCTCCACTTT.

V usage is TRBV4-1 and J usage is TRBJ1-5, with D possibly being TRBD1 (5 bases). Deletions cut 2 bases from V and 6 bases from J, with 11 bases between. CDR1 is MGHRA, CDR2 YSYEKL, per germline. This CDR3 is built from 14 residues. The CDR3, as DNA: TGCGCCAGCAGCCAATCGGGGGGAGGTCAGCCCCAGCATTTT. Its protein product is CASSQSGGGQPQHF.

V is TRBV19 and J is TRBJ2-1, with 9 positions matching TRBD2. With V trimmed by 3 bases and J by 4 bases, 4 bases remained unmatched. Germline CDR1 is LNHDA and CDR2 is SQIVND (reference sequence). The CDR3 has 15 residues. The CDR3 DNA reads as TGTGCCAGTAGTATTCCCCTAGCGGGATACAATGAGCAGTTCTTC. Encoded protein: CASSIPLAGYNEQFF. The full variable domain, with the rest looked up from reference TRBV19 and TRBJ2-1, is DGGITQSPKYLFRKEGQNVTLSCEQNLNHDAMYWYRQDPGQGLRLIYYSQIVNDFQKGDIAEGYSVSREKKESFPLTVTSAQKNPTAFYLCASSIPLAGYNEQFFGPGTRLTVL.

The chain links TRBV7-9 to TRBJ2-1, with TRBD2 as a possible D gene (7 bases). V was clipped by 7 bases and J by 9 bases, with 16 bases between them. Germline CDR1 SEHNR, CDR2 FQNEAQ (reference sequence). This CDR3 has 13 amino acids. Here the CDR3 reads CASNPGGGFEQFF. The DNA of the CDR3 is TGTGCCAGCAATCCGGGGGGCGGATTTGAGCAGTTCTTC.

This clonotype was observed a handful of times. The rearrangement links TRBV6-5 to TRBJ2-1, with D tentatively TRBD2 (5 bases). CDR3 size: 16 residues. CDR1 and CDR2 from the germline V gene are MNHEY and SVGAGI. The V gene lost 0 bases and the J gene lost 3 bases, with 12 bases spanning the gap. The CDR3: CASSYSVGEVYNEQFF. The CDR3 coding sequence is TGTGCCAGCAGTTACTCCGTCGGGGAAGTCTACAATGAGCAGTTCTTC.